The 12 T cell receptor beta chains reported below all come from one sample, sequenced in a study of beta chain features in type 1 diabetes. The study reverse transcribed the entire isolated RNA, so it sequenced expressed TCRB transcripts. TCRdb's copy holds only in-frame clones and misses some; the assay was immunoSEQ multiplex PCR. The sample consists of around 290,000 clones, around 7.8% of them appearing once. Material for sequencing was central memory CD4+ T cells from blood. Receptor source: a woman younger than 30 in good health.

As DNA, the CDR3 is TGTGCCAGCACCCTTGACTTACTAGAGGAGACCCAGTACTTC. It encodes CASTLDLLEETQYF. This rearrangement joins TRBV7-2 to TRBJ2-5, with D possibly matching TRBD2 (5 bases). This CDR3 region has 14 residues. V gave up 7 bases and J gave up 5 bases, with 17 bases separating them. Germline lookup yields CDR1 SGHTA and CDR2 FQGNSA.

The chain couples TRBV7-2 to TRBJ2-5, with 7 positions matching TRBD1. J gave up 5 bases and V 3 bases, and 6 bases lay outside the gene matches. Germline V gives CDR1 SGHTA, CDR2 FQGNSA. The CDR3 consists of 14 residues. The CDR3 sequence is CASSFYGTAETQYF. The CDR3 bases are TGTGCCAGCAGCTTCTATGGGACAGCGGAGACCCAGTACTTC.

The chain recombines TRBV7-2 with TRBJ1-2, with 7 bases lining up with TRBD1. Germline trimming cut 5 bases from V and 4 bases from J; bases unmatched to any gene: 10. In germline, CDR1 is SGHTA, CDR2 FQGNSA. CDR3 length: 15 amino acids. The CDR3 spells CASSPSRGDVYGYTF. DNA for the CDR3: TGTGCCAGCAGCCCCAGCAGGGGGGATGTCTATGGCTACACCTTC.

The chain employs TRBV18 and TRBJ1-4; TRBD1 agrees at 8 bases. Unmatched junction bases numbered 6, after V lost 1 base and J lost 8 bases. The CDR3 has 15 amino acids. Germline V lookup: CDR1 KGHSH, CDR2 LQKENI. The CDR3 loop reads CASSPRTGTAEKLFF. The CDR3 bases are TGTGCCAGCTCACCACGGACAGGGACGGCCGAAAAACTGTTTTTT. The whole variable domain, remainder taken from reference TRBV18 and TRBJ1-4, is NAGVMQNPRHLVRRRGQEARLRCSPMKGHSHVYWYRQLPEEGLKFMVYLQKENIIDESGMPKERFSAEFPKEGPSILRIQQVVRGDSAAYFCASSPRTGTAEKLFFGSGTQLSVL.

The V call is TRBV9, the J call TRBJ1-6, with TRBD1 as a possible D gene (5 bases). The CDR3 covers 14 residues. The germline CDR1 and CDR2 sequences are SGDLS and YYNGEE. V dropped 3 bases and J dropped 7 bases, with 11 bases sitting between them. This chain's CDR3 is CASSAQGGNSPLHF. CDR3 DNA sequence: TGTGCCAGCAGCGCCCAGGGAGGCAATTCACCCCTCCACTTT.

This clone has a handful of counts. The chain joins TRBV18 to TRBJ1-1; D not certain. Trimming stripped 3 bases from V and 4 bases from J, with 9 bases between. CDR3 length equals 13 residues. The V gene's germline CDR1 is KGHSH and CDR2 LQKENI. The CDR3 sequence is CASSPESGTEAFF. The CDR3 DNA reads as TGTGCCAGCTCACCTGAGTCGGGCACTGAAGCTTTCTTT.

The genes are TRBV16 and TRBJ2-4; D gene uncertain. Looked up from germline, CDR1 is KGHSY and CDR2 is FQNENV. The CDR3 covers 12 residues. Trimming left V 4 bases short and J 9 bases short, with 10 bases between. The CDR3 loop is CASSPPWGIQYF. Here the CDR3 DNA reads TGTGCCAGCAGCCCCCCGTGGGGCATTCAGTACTTC. Together with reference TRBV16 and TRBJ2-4, the CDR3 gives the full variable domain: GEEVAQTPKHLVRGEGQKAKLYCAPIKGHSYVFWYQQVLKNEFKFLISFQNENVFDETGMPKERFSAKCLPNSPCSLEIQATKLEDSAVYFCASSPPWGIQYFGAGTRLSVL.

V is TRBV30 and J is TRBJ2-6; a weak D match, TRBD2 (5 bases). Germline V gene sequence: CDR1 GTSNPN, CDR2 SVGIG (reference sequence). V gave up 2 bases and J gave up 1 base, with 9 bases separating them. This CDR3 spans 15 amino acids. CDR3 nucleotides: TGTGCCTGGAGTCGTCCGGGGTCTGGGGCCAACGTCCTGACTTTC. Translation gives CAWSRPGSGANVLTF.

This chain links TRBV5-1 with TRBJ1-5, with 9 positions matching TRBD1. V lost 4 bases, J lost 6 bases, and 11 bases stayed unmatched. This CDR3 is 16 amino acids long. The germline V gene encodes CDR1 SGHRS and CDR2 YFSETQ. CDR3 sequence reads: CASSPGTGTLSQPQHF. CDR3 DNA sequence: TGCGCCAGCAGCCCCGGGACAGGGACGTTAAGTCAGCCCCAGCATTTT.

The CDR3 DNA is TGTGCCAGTACAGGGGGAGTGAGCTATGGCTACACCTTC. Translation: CASTGGVSYGYTF. The chain links TRBV19 to TRBJ1-2; 7 nucleotides line up with TRBD1. CDR1 LNHDA and CDR2 SQIVND come from the germline V gene (reference sequence). J was trimmed by 4 bases and V by 7 bases; bases with no gene match: 6. This CDR3 has 13 residues.

This chain links TRBV30 with TRBJ2-3; TRBD2 aligns across 7 bases. Losses at the gene ends were 2 bases for V and 1 base for J; bases not matched to a gene: 9. Germline V gene lookup returns CDR1 GTSNPN and CDR2 SVGIG (reference sequence). The CDR3 length is 16 residues. The CDR3, as DNA: TGTGCCTGGAGTCGCCCAGGGACTACCCGCACAGATACGCAGTATTTT. Its protein is CAWSRPGTTRTDTQYF.

This clone was seen more than once but under ten times. This chain joins TRBV30 and TRBJ2-7; D is uncertain. The CDR3 is made up of 12 amino acids. Trimming removed 0 bases from V and 8 bases from J, with 11 bases in between. CDR1 GTSNPN and CDR2 SVGIG come from the germline V gene (reference sequence). This CDR3 reads CAWSVPSGKQYF. Here the CDR3 DNA reads TGTGCCTGGAGTGTACCCTCAGGAAAGCAGTACTTC.